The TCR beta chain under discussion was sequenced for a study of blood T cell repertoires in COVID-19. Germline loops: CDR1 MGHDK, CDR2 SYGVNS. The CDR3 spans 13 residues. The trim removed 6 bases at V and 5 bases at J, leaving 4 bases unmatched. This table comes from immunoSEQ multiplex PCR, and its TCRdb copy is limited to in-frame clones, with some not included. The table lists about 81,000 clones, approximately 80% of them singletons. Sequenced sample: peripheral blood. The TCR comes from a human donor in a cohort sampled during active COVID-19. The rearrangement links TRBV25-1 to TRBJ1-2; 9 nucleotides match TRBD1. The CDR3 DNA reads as TGTGCCAGCAGCCCCGGGACAGGGTATGGCTACACCTTC. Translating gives CASSPGTGYGYTF.